This TCR beta chain stems from a study of shared clonotypes between healthy human individuals. Naive-designated CD8 cells lacked CD45RO, were positively enriched for CCR7, and omitted terminally differentiated effector memory CD45RA+ cells. Among the donors, all were Caucasian adults who lived in Nashville, Tennessee. Study observations and caveats: Tissue TCR repertoires likely differ from these blood-only repertoires. What naive subsets generally showed was a larger estimated richness than memory subsets showed.

Generated by immunoSEQ multiplex PCR, the TCRdb table keeps only in-frame clones and is missing some. The sample gives roughly 2 million clones, over 85% of which show up once; approximately 1.2% is in the top ten. With regard to this clone: Its antigen is unknown.

Specimen: naive CD8+ T cells sorted from blood. The receptor comes from a man between 18 and 29 years old in good health.

For the CDR3, the DNA is TGTGCCAGCACCAGCGGGGGGTTTAGCACAGATACGCAGTATTTT. Amino acid sequence: CASTSGGFSTDTQYF. The V call is TRBV9, the J call TRBJ2-3; TRBD2 matches 9 bases. The CDR3 length is 15 residues. Germline V gives CDR1 SGDLS, CDR2 YYNGEE. V lost 6 bases and J lost 0; bases outside the gene matches: 5.